This T cell receptor (beta chain) was obtained from a study of OX40 agonist ivuxolimab in advanced cancers. V lost 5 bases and J lost 0, with 9 bases in between. CDR3 length: 14 amino acids. Germline CDR1 is SGHVS and CDR2 is FNYEAQ. Generated by immunoSEQ multiplex PCR, the TCRdb table keeps only in-frame clones and is missing some. The sample has 81,000 or so clones; more than 75% are singletons. The V and J genes are TRBV7-6 and TRBJ2-3; no reliable D call. The TCR was taken from an adult with an advanced solid tumor such as melanoma, head and neck, liver or kidney cancer. The sequenced sample was CD4+ or CD8+ T cells sorted from blood, obtained in a trial of the OX40 agonist ivuxolimab. Here the CDR3 reads CASSPILSTDTQYF. CDR3 nucleotides: TGTGCCAGCAGCCCTATTCTTAGCACAGATACGCAGTATTTT.